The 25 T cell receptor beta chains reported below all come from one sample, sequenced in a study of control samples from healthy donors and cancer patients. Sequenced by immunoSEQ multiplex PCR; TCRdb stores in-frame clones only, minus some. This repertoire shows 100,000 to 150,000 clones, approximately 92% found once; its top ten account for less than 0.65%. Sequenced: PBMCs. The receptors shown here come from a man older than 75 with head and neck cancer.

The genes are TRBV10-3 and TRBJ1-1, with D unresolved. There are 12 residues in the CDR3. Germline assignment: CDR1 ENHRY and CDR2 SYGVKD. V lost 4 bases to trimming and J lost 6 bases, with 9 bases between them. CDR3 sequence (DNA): TGTGCCATCAGTGTAGGGTTAGCTGAAGCTTTCTTT. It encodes CAISVGLAEAFF.

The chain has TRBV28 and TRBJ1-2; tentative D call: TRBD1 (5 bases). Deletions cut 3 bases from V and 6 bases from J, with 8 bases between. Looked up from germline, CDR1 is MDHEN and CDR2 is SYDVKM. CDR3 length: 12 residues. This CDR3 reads CASSFSGDGYTF. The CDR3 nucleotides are TGTGCCAGCAGTTTTTCGGGGGATGGCTACACCTTC.

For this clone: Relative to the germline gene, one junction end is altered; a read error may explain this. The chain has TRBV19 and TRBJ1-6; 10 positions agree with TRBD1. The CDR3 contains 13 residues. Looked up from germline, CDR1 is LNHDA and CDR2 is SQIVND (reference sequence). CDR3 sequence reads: CASNRDRGHPRHF. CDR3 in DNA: TGTGCCAGCAACCGGGACAGGGGACACCCCCGCCACTTT.

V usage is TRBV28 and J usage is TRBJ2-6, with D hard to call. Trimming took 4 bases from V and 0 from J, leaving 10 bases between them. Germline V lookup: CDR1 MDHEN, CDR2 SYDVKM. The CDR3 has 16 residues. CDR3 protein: CASSSTASSGANVLTF. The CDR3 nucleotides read TGTGCCAGCAGTTCGACCGCGAGCTCTGGGGCCAACGTCCTGACTTTC.

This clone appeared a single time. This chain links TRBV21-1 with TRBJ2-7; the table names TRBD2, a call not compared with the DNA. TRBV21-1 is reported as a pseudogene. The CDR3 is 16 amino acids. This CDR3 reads CAIPNLPGAGGYEQYF. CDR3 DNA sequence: TGTGCCATCCCCAATCTCCCCGGGGCCGGGGGCTACGAGCAGTACTTC.

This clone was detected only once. CDR3 sequence: CATSDQGGEQYF. CDR3 DNA sequence: TGTGCCACCAGTGACCAGGGAGGCGAGCAGTACTTC. The chain combines TRBV24-1 with TRBJ2-7, with a weak D call TRBD2 (6 bases). V was shortened by 4 bases and J by 6 bases, with 9 bases between the two germline ends. Germline-derived CDR1 and CDR2 are KGHDR and SFDVKD. The CDR3 runs 12 residues.

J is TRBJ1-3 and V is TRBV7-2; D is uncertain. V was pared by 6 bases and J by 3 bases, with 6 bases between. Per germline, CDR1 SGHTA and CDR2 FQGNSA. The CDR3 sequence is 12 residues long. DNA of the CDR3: TGTGCCAGCAGGGCAGATGGAAACACCATATATTTT. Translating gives CASRADGNTIYF.

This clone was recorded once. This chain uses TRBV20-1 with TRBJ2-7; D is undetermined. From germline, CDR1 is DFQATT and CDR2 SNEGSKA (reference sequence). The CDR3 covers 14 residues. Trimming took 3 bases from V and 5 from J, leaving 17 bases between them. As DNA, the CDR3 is TGCAGTGCTAGTGGGCCCCTCATGGAGAACGAGCAGTACTTC. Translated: CSASGPLMENEQYF.

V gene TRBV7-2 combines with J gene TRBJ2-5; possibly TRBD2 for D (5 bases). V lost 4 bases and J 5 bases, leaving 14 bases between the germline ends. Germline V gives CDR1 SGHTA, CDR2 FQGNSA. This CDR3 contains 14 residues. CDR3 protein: CASSSHIGVETQYF. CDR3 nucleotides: TGTGCCAGCAGCTCCCACATCGGGGTTGAGACCCAGTACTTC.

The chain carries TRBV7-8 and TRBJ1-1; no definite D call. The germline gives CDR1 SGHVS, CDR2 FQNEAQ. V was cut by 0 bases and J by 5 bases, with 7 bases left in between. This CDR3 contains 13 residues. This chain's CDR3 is CASSLAEETEAFF. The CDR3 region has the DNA TGTGCCAGCAGCTTAGCGGAGGAGACTGAAGCTTTCTTT.

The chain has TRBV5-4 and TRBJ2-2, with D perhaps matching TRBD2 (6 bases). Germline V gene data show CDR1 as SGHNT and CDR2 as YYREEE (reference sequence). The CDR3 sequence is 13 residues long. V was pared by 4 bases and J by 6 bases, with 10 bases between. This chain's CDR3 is CASSRTTSGELFF. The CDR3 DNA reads TGTGCCAGCAGCAGGACTACGTCCGGGGAGCTGTTTTTT.

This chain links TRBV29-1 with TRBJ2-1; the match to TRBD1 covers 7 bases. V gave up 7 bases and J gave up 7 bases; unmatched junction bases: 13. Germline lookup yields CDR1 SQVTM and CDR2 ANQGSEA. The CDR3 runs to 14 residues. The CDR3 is CSAELSNRGNEQFF. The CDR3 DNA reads TGCAGCGCCGAACTGAGCAACAGGGGAAATGAGCAGTTCTTC.

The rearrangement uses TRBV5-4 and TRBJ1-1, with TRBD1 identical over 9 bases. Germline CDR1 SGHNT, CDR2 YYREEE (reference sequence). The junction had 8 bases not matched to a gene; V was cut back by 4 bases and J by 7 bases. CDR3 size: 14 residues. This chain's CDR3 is CASSPKQGAIEAFF. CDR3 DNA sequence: TGTGCCAGCAGCCCAAAACAGGGGGCGATTGAAGCTTTCTTT.

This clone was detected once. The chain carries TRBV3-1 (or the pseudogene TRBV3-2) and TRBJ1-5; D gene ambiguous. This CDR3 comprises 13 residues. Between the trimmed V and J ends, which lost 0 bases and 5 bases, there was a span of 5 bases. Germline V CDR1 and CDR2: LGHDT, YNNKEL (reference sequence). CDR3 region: CASSQDPDQPQHF. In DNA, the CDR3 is TGTGCCAGCAGCCAAGATCCAGATCAGCCCCAGCATTTT.

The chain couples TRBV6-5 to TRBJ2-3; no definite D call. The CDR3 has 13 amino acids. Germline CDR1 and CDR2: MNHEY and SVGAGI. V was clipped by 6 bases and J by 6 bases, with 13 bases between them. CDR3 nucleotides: TGTGCCAGCAGCCCGCCGACTGGGGATACGCAGTATTTT. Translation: CASSPPTGDTQYF.

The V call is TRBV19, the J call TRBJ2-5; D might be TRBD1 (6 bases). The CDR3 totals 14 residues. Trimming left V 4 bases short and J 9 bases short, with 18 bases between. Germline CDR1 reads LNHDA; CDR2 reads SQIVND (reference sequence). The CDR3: CASSRTAKIGAQYF. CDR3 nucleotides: TGTGCCAGTAGTAGGACAGCCAAAATCGGGGCCCAGTACTTC.

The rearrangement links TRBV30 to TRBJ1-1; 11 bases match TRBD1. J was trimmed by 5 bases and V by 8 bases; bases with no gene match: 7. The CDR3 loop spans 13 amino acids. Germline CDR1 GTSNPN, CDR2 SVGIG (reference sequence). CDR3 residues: CAGSRDRGTEAFF. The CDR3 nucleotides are TGTGCCGGGTCTAGGGACAGGGGGACTGAAGCTTTCTTT.

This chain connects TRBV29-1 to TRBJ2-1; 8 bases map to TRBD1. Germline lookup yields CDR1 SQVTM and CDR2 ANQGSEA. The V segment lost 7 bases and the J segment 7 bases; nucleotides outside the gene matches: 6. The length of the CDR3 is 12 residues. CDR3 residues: CSAGQGRNEQFF. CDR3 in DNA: TGCAGCGCAGGACAGGGAAGGAATGAGCAGTTCTTC.

The CDR3 here is CASKWGRAGGGTGELFF. CDR3 nucleotides: TGTGCCAGCAAGTGGGGCCGAGCGGGAGGGGGGACCGGGGAGCTGTTTTTT. V and J are TRBV4-2 and TRBJ2-2; the match to TRBD2 covers 10 bases. The trim removed 7 bases at V and 5 bases at J, leaving 13 bases unmatched. Germline CDR1 is LGHNA and CDR2 is YNFKEQ. The CDR3 covers 17 residues.

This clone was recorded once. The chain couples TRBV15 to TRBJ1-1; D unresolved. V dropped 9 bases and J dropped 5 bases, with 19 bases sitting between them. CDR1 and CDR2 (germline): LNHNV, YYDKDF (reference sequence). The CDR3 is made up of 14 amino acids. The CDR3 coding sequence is TGTGCCACATCAAGCGCGTTGTGGGTAACTGAAGCTTTCTTT. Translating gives CATSSALWVTEAFF.

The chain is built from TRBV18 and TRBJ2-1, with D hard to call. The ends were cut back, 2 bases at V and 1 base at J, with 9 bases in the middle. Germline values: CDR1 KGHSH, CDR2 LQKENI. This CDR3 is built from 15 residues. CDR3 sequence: CASSPMGMSYNEQFF. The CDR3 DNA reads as TGTGCCAGCTCACCAATGGGGATGTCCTACAATGAGCAGTTCTTC.

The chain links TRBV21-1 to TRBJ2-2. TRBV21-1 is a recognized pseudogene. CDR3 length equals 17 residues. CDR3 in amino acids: CASTRIQERSNTGELFF. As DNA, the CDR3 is TGTGCCAGCACCAGAATCCAAGAACGGTCTAACACCGGGGAGCTGTTTTTT.

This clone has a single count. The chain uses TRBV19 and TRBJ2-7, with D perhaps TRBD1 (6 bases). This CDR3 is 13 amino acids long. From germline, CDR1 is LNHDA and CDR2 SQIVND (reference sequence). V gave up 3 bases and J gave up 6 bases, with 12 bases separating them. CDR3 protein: CASSIQGPTEQYF. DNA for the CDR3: TGTGCCAGTAGTATCCAGGGGCCCACCGAGCAGTACTTC.

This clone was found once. CDR3 loop: CAWTEGSNQPQHF. The CDR3, as DNA: TGTGCCTGGACCGAGGGTAGCAATCAGCCCCAGCATTTT. The rearrangement links TRBV30 to TRBJ1-5, with D unclear. Germline V gives CDR1 GTSNPN, CDR2 SVGIG (reference sequence). V gave up 4 bases and J gave up 0 bases, with 7 bases separating them. The CDR3 runs 13 residues. Full variable domain (rest looked up from reference TRBV30 and TRBJ1-5): SQTIHQWPATLVQPVGSPLSLECTVEGTSNPNLYWYRQAAGRGLQLLFYSVGIGQISSEVPQNLSASRPQDRQFILSSKKLLLSDSGFYLCAWTEGSNQPQHFGDGTRLSIL.

The chain's CDR3 is CASSFPSGVATDTQYF. Written as DNA, the CDR3 is TGCGCCAGCAGCTTCCCGAGCGGGGTAGCAACAGATACGCAGTATTTT. This rearrangement joins TRBV5-1 to TRBJ2-3; 7 positions agree with TRBD2. CDR3 size: 16 residues. CDR1 and CDR2 from the germline V gene are SGHRS and YFSETQ. J lost 3 bases, V lost 2 bases, and 9 bases had no gene match.